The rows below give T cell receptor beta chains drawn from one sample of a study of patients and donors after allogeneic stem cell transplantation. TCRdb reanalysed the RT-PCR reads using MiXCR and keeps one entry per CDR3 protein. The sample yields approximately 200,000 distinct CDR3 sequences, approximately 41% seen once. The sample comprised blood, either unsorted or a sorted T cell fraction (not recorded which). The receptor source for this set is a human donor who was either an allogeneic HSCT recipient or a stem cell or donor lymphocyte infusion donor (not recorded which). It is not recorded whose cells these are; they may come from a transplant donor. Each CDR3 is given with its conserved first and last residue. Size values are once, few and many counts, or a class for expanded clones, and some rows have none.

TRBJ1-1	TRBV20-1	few	CSARTRRGNTEAFF
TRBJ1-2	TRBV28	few	CASSLGAVSNYGGYTF
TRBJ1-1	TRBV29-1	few	CSVRLTGGNTEAFF
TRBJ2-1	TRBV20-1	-	CSAPGDRHNEQFF
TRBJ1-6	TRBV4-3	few	CASSLTSRGSYNSPLHF
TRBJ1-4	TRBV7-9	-	CASSRQGVEELFF
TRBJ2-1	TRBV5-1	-	CASSLGLAVPYGEQFF
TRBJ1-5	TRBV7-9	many	CASSLDGGQPQHF
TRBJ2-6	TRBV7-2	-	CASRRTGWNSGANVLTF
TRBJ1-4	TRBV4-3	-	CASSHEVGNEKLFF
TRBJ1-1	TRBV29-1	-	CSVEEVTPNTEAFF
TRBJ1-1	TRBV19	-	CASSSNSVGDTEAFF
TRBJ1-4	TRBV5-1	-	CASSLGRATNEKLFF
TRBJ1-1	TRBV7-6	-	CASSGADRSGTEAFF